These 26 T cell receptor beta chains came from one sample sequenced in a study of cytomegalovirus exposure and HLA in healthy donors. TCRdb keeps only in-frame clones here, not all; method: immunoSEQ multiplex PCR. The table includes roughly 50,000 clones, 93% detected once. Sequenced input: PBMCs. The receptors stem from a woman in her late teens or twenties in good health and CMV-seropositive.

The chain combines TRBV7-9 with TRBJ2-7; 8 bases match TRBD1. V shed 3 bases, J shed 9 bases, and the junction held 10 bases outside the gene matches. Germline CDR1 is SEHNR and CDR2 is FQNEAQ (reference sequence). The CDR3 is 14 amino acids. As DNA, the CDR3 is TGTGCCAGCAGCTTTACAGGGGGTATACTCGGGCAGTACTTC. Amino acids: CASSFTGGILGQYF.

This clone appeared a single time. The chain recombines TRBV28 with TRBJ2-3; D might be TRBD2 (7 bases). The V gene's germline CDR1 is MDHEN and CDR2 SYDVKM. The V end was cut by 3 bases, the J end by 6 bases, with 19 bases between. This CDR3 contains 16 residues. The CDR3 protein is CASSFGGAIGEDTQYF. As DNA, the CDR3 is TGTGCCAGCAGTTTTGGGGGGGCCATCGGTGAGGATACGCAGTATTTT.

The chain joins TRBV27 to TRBJ2-3, with TRBD1 identical over 11 bases. The V and J ends lost 2 bases and 0 bases, in that order; junction bases with no gene match: 4. Per the germline V gene, CDR1 is MNHEY and CDR2 is SMNVEV (reference sequence). This CDR3 contains 17 residues. The CDR3 DNA sequence: TGTGCCAGCAGTTTAAGGGACAGGGGGTATAGCACAGATACGCAGTATTTT. Its protein is CASSLRDRGYSTDTQYF.

This clone is a singleton in its sample. The chain combines TRBV7-9 with TRBJ2-3; TRBD1 might be the D (6 bases). There are 15 residues in the CDR3. V shed 6 bases and J shed 0 bases, with 13 bases lying between them. Germline V gives CDR1 SEHNR, CDR2 FQNEAQ (reference sequence). CDR3 loop: CASRLPGQSTDTQYF. The CDR3 nucleotides are TGTGCCAGCAGACTACCGGGACAAAGCACAGATACGCAGTATTTT.

The CDR3 loop reads CASGPGGADTQYF. CDR3 in DNA: TGTGCTAGTGGACCGGGGGGAGCAGATACGCAGTATTTT. V and J are TRBV12-5 and TRBJ2-3; TRBD2 matches 7 bases. V shed 6 bases and J 4 bases; nucleotides not matched to a gene: 4. The CDR3 runs to 13 residues. Germline CDR1 reads LGHNT; CDR2 reads FRNRAP.

This clone was observed once. CDR3 DNA: TGTGCCAGCAGTGAACGTTCGGGGAAGGGCTACGAGCAGTACTTC. Its protein product is CASSERSGKGYEQYF. The genes are TRBV6-1 and TRBJ2-7; maybe TRBD2 (5 bases). The V gene's germline CDR1 is MNHNS and CDR2 SASEGT. The CDR3 runs to 15 residues. Deletions cut 2 bases from V and 3 bases from J, with 14 bases between.

V is TRBV6-4 and J is TRBJ2-3, with D unresolved. The CDR3 is 15 amino acids. Per germline, CDR1 MRHNA and CDR2 SNTAGT. V shed 2 bases and J shed 1 base, with 10 bases lying between them. The CDR3 is CASSDAATGTDTQYF. CDR3 bases: TGTGCCAGCAGTGACGCGGCAACGGGCACAGATACGCAGTATTTT.

This clone was recorded only once. The chain is built from TRBV4-1 and TRBJ2-5; perhaps TRBD1 as D (5 bases). The CDR3 sequence is 18 residues long. CDR1 and CDR2 (germline): MGHRA, YSYEKL. Trimming took off 4 bases at V and 6 bases at J, with 27 bases between the two ends. The CDR3 DNA follows: TGCGCCAGCAGCCCAAAGCTCCGCAGGGATCCCAGGGAACAGACCCAGTACTTC. Translation gives CASSPKLRRDPREQTQYF.

The rearrangement links TRBV11-2 to TRBJ1-3; unclear D gene. Germline lookup yields CDR1 SGHAT and CDR2 FQNNGV. The V end was cut by 1 base, the J end by 9 bases, with 13 bases between. This CDR3 spans 14 amino acids. In nucleotides, the CDR3 is TGTGCCAGCAGCTTAGGAGGAGGGTTAAGCACCATATATTTT. The encoded protein is CASSLGGGLSTIYF.

The V and J genes are TRBV29-1 and TRBJ2-2; 8 bases fit TRBD1. With 5 bases clipped from V and 6 bases from J, the junction kept 2 bases outside the gene matches. The CDR3 loop spans 12 amino acids. CDR1 is SQVTM, CDR2 ANQGSEA, per germline. The CDR3 loop is CSVNRGSGELFF. In DNA form, the CDR3 reads TGCAGCGTTAACAGGGGGTCCGGGGAGCTGTTTTTT.

The chain employs TRBV6-5 and TRBJ1-2; D not resolved. The V end was cut by 2 bases, the J end by 8 bases, with 15 bases between. CDR1 is MNHEY and CDR2 is SVGAGI in the germline V gene. The CDR3 contains 14 residues. The CDR3 spells CASSYISGSSGYTF. Written as DNA, the CDR3 is TGTGCCAGCAGTTACATCAGTGGCTCTAGCGGCTACACCTTC.

This chain joins TRBV30 and TRBJ1-1; possible D gene TRBD1, 5 bases. The CDR3 runs 13 residues. Trimming shortened V by 0 bases and J by 5 bases, and 10 bases separated the two germline ends. Germline-derived CDR1 and CDR2 are GTSNPN and SVGIG (reference sequence). CDR3 region: CAWSVTGGTEAFF. Written as DNA, the CDR3 is TGTGCCTGGAGTGTAACGGGGGGAACTGAAGCTTTCTTT.

The V and J genes are TRBV6-4 and TRBJ2-3; 11 bases match TRBD2. This CDR3 spans 16 amino acids. Germline CDR1 is MRHNA and CDR2 is SNTAGT. V was clipped by 4 bases and J by 6 bases; unmatched bases: 9. This CDR3 is CASSVCSGGAGDTQYF. CDR3 DNA: TGTGCCAGCAGTGTTTGTAGCGGGGGGGCCGGGGATACGCAGTATTTT.

The CDR3 loop reads CASSRGTGVWDTEAFF. The CDR3 bases are TGTGCCAGCAGCCGCGGGACAGGAGTTTGGGACACTGAAGCTTTCTTT. This chain uses TRBV9 with TRBJ1-1, with TRBD1 matching 8 bases. In germline, CDR1 is SGDLS, CDR2 YYNGEE. The length of the CDR3 is 16 residues. J lost 3 bases, V lost 4 bases, and 11 bases had no gene match.

The rearrangement uses TRBV18 and TRBJ2-7, with TRBD1 matching 9 bases. CDR1 is KGHSH, CDR2 LQKENI, per germline. This CDR3 has 14 amino acids. The ends lost 3 bases at V and 3 bases at J; junction bases unmatched: 3. CDR3 DNA: TGTGCCAGCTCACCGGGACAGGGAAGCTACGAGCAGTACTTC. This codes for CASSPGQGSYEQYF.

The V gene is TRBV6-6, the J gene TRBJ1-6; no clear D. Trimming removed 6 bases from V and 8 bases from J, with 5 bases in between. This CDR3 comprises 11 residues. Germline lookup yields CDR1 MNHNY and CDR2 SVGAGI (reference sequence). The CDR3 DNA reads TGTGCCAGCAGCACATATTCACCCCTCCACTTT. It specifies CASSTYSPLHF.

The chain is built from TRBV7-2 and TRBJ2-3; TRBD2 agrees at 7 bases. This CDR3 has 17 residues. Germline V lookup: CDR1 SGHTA, CDR2 FQGNSA. V lost 3 bases and J lost 6; bases outside the gene matches: 15. The CDR3 region has the DNA TGTGCCAGCAGCTTGAGCCCGGGACTAAAAGGGGCCGATACGCAGTATTTT. Translation: CASSLSPGLKGADTQYF.

The rearrangement uses TRBV7-9 and TRBJ2-4; maybe TRBD1 (5 bases). The germline V and J ends were trimmed by 4 bases and 4 bases, with 20 bases remaining between them. The germline CDR1 and CDR2 sequences are SEHNR and FQNEAQ (reference sequence). The CDR3 extends over 17 amino acids. CDR3 in amino acids: CASSSVEPQGSKNIQYF. The CDR3 coding sequence is TGTGCCAGCAGCTCTGTCGAACCCCAGGGATCTAAAAACATTCAGTACTTC.

This clone was seen once. This chain joins TRBV5-1 and TRBJ1-1; TRBD1 matches at 7 bases. From germline, CDR1 is SGHRS and CDR2 YFSETQ. With V trimmed by 3 bases and J by 4 bases, 15 bases remained unmatched. The CDR3 has 17 residues. The DNA of the CDR3 is TGCGCCAGCAGCTCCCCAACCGACAGGGACCGACCCACTGAAGCTTTCTTT. This codes for CASSSPTDRDRPTEAFF. Filled out from reference TRBV5-1 and TRBJ1-1, the complete variable domain reads KAGVTQTPRYLIKTRGQQVTLSCSPISGHRSVSWYQQTPGQGLQFLFEYFSETQRNKGNFPGRFSGRQFSNSRSEMNVSTLELGDSALYLCASSSPTDRDRPTEAFFGQGTRLTVV.

The chain links TRBV18 to TRBJ2-2, with 8 bases aligning to TRBD1. The CDR3 contains 15 residues. V dropped 4 bases and J dropped 0; count of bases not matched to a gene: 1. CDR1 and CDR2 from the germline V gene are KGHSH and LQKENI. The CDR3 nucleotides read TGTGCCAGCTCACTGGGACAGGCGAACACCGGGGAGCTGTTTTTT. Its protein product is CASSLGQANTGELFF.

The CDR3 DNA reads TGTGCCAGCAGCGGACAGATACCGAACACTGAAGCTTTCTTT. This sequence encodes CASSGQIPNTEAFF. The chain carries TRBV6-1 and TRBJ1-1; D perhaps matches TRBD1 (6 bases). V lost 6 bases, J lost 1 base, and 12 bases lay in between. This CDR3 is built from 14 residues. From germline, CDR1 is MNHNS and CDR2 SASEGT.

V and J are TRBV13 and TRBJ2-1; 12 nucleotides match TRBD2. V dropped 7 bases and J dropped 6; count of bases not matched to a gene: 16. The CDR3 is 18 amino acids. Looked up from germline, CDR1 is PRHDT and CDR2 is FYEKMQ (reference sequence). CDR3 nucleotide sequence: TGTGCCAGCACCTATGGCCCCCCTCTAGCGGGGGGGAGCAATGAGCAGTTCTTC. It encodes CASTYGPPLAGGSNEQFF.

This rearrangement joins TRBV7-9 to TRBJ1-2, with TRBD1 as a possible D gene (5 bases). Trimming removed 5 bases from V and 3 bases from J, with 16 bases in between. This CDR3 has 15 residues. Germline CDR1 is SEHNR and CDR2 is FQNEAQ (reference sequence). CDR3 DNA sequence: TGTGCCAGCAGCATGGGCTTGGGGCCTTACTATGGCTACACCTTC. Its protein product is CASSMGLGPYYGYTF.

The gene calls are TRBV5-1 and TRBJ2-2; 7 bases are shared with TRBD2. The germline CDR1 and CDR2 sequences are SGHRS and YFSETQ. V dropped 5 bases and J dropped 6; count of bases not matched to a gene: 10. This CDR3 is built from 15 residues. This CDR3 is CASSTGTKASGELFF. The CDR3 DNA follows: TGCGCCAGCAGTACTGGGACTAAAGCGTCCGGGGAGCTGTTTTTT.

The genes are TRBV28 and TRBJ1-3, with D perhaps TRBD1 (6 bases). The V and J ends lost 9 bases and 2 bases respectively, with 11 bases between them. This CDR3 comprises 13 residues. Per the germline V gene, CDR1 is MDHEN and CDR2 is SYDVKM. The CDR3 reads CASQQGPGNTIYF. As DNA, the CDR3 is TGTGCCAGTCAACAGGGTCCTGGAAACACCATATATTTT.

The chain carries TRBV6-6 and TRBJ2-1; D is unresolved. The V and J ends lost 0 bases and 14 bases respectively, with 8 bases between them. The germline CDR1 and CDR2 sequences are MNHNY and SVGAGI (reference sequence). This CDR3 is 11 amino acids long. The CDR3 nucleotides read TGTGCCAGCAGTTACTCATCTACCAAGTTCTTC. This codes for CASSYSSTKFF.